These 14 T cell receptor beta chains originate from one sample sequenced in a study of naive and memory T cell subsets. A UMI-containing oligonucleotide was joined by 3' ligation to the TCR cDNA template. The SP2 primer and nested alpha and beta constant region primers amplified ligated cDNA in four rounds. TCRdb re-analysed the 5' RACE reads in MiXCR, keeping a single row per CDR3 protein. The sample records about 32,000 distinct CDR3 sequences, roughly 17% being singletons. The source of these receptors is a female donor in good health.

In this sample, this clonotype turned up many times. This chain connects TRBV6-5 to TRBJ1-1; D is possibly TRBD1 (6 bases). CDR1 and CDR2 (germline): MNHEY, SVGAGI. There are 12 residues in the CDR3. V shed 0 bases and J shed 11 bases, with 10 bases lying between them. This CDR3 is CASSYSGRGAFF. The CDR3 DNA is TGTGCCAGCAGTTACTCGGGCAGGGGCGCTTTCTTT.

This chain joins TRBV27 and TRBJ2-6; D is unclear. Trimming stripped 9 bases from V and 0 bases from J, with 6 bases between. Germline values: CDR1 MNHEY, CDR2 SMNVEV (reference sequence). CDR3 length equals 13 residues. CDR3 residues: CASRISGANVLTF. The CDR3 DNA sequence: TGTGCCAGTCGAATCTCTGGGGCCAACGTCCTGACTTTC. Full variable domain (missing parts from reference TRBV27 and TRBJ2-6): EAQVTQNPRYLITVTGKKLTVTCSQNMNHEYMSWYRQDPGLGLRQIYYSMNVEVTDKGDVPEGYKVSRKEKRNFPLILESPSPNQTSLYFCASRISGANVLTFGAGSRLTVL.

The J gene is TRBJ1-1, the V gene TRBV12-3 or TRBV12-4; no definite D call. The CDR3 loop spans 13 amino acids. Between the trimmed V and J ends, which lost 3 bases and 4 bases, there was a span of 9 bases. CDR3 protein: CASSFREVTEAFF. The CDR3 DNA is TGTGCCAGCAGTTTTCGGGAAGTCACTGAAGCTTTCTTT.

This clonotype was recorded at least ten times. This rearrangement joins TRBV29-1 to TRBJ2-3, with TRBD1 matching 8 bases. The germline CDR1 and CDR2 sequences are SQVTM and ANQGSEA. The V segment lost 2 bases and the J segment 7 bases; nucleotides outside the gene matches: 8. There are 14 residues in the CDR3. The CDR3 loop is CSVEQGALRNTQYF. The CDR3 DNA sequence: TGCAGCGTTGAACAGGGGGCATTAAGAAATACGCAGTATTTT.

This clonotype was seen repeatedly, ten times or more. The chain recombines TRBV6-5 with TRBJ2-7, with TRBD1 identical over 12 bases. J gave up 4 bases and V 5 bases, and 9 bases lay outside the gene matches. The length of the CDR3 is 16 residues. The germline V gene encodes CDR1 MNHEY and CDR2 SVGAGI. Here the CDR3 reads CASSLRDRGRRYEQYF. CDR3 nucleotides: TGTGCCAGCAGTCTCCGGGACAGGGGGCGCAGGTACGAGCAGTACTTC.

This clonotype appeared a few times. The chain joins TRBV12-3 or TRBV12-4 to TRBJ2-7, with 8 bases matching TRBD1. Trimming cost V 2 bases and J 3 bases; bases outside gene matches: 9. CDR3 length equals 16 residues. The CDR3 protein is CASSLTRQGTGYEQYF. CDR3 DNA sequence: TGTGCCAGCAGTTTAACTCGACAGGGGACGGGCTACGAGCAGTACTTC.

This clonotype was recorded a few times. The chain recombines TRBV6-2 or TRBV6-3 with TRBJ2-5; D may be TRBD2 (5 bases). This CDR3 spans 15 amino acids. Germline V lookup: CDR1 MNHEY, CDR2 SVGEGT. Trimming left V 8 bases short and J 1 base short, with 17 bases between. In DNA form, the CDR3 reads TGTGCCAGCCGGCGGGCCCAGGCCACCCAAGAGACCCAGTACTTC. Translating it yields CASRRAQATQETQYF.

Ten or more counts support this clonotype. The chain joins TRBV20-1 to TRBJ2-1; a possible D gene is TRBD1 (6 bases). The CDR3 is made up of 13 amino acids. Germline CDR1 and CDR2: DFQATT and SNEGSKA (reference sequence). The ends were cut back, 6 bases at V and 2 bases at J, with 11 bases in the middle. The CDR3 spells CSARGPTYNEQFF. The CDR3 DNA follows: TGCAGTGCCAGGGGTCCCACCTACAATGAGCAGTTCTTC.

The rearrangement links TRBV6-5 to TRBJ2-2; no definite D call. Trimming cost V 0 bases and J 6 bases, with 5 bases left between them. The CDR3 consists of 13 residues. The germline V gene has CDR1 MNHEY and CDR2 SVGAGI. CDR3 DNA: TGTGCCAGCAGTTACTCGCCAGCCGGGGAGCTGTTTTTT. It yields the protein CASSYSPAGELFF.

This clonotype was seen ten or more times. The chain is built from TRBV7-2 and TRBJ2-1; D may match TRBD1 or TRBD2 (5 bases each). Trimming stripped 1 base from V and 0 bases from J, with 7 bases between. This CDR3 region has 15 residues. Germline V gene data show CDR1 as SGHTA and CDR2 as FQGNSA. Here the CDR3 reads CASSLEGSSYNEQFF. The CDR3 DNA reads TGTGCCAGCAGCTTAGAGGGGAGCTCCTACAATGAGCAGTTCTTC.

This clonotype turned up a few times. The chain recombines TRBV6-6 with TRBJ1-6; TRBD1 might be the D (5 bases). CDR1 MNHNY and CDR2 SVGAGI come from the germline V gene (reference sequence). V was clipped by 6 bases and J by 7 bases, with 16 bases between them. CDR3 length: 15 residues. The CDR3 loop is CASRNQGGSNSPLHF. In DNA, the CDR3 is TGTGCCAGCAGAAATCAGGGAGGGAGCAATTCACCCCTCCACTTT.

This clonotype was recorded a few times. The V gene is TRBV27, the J gene TRBJ1-5; 8 bases line up with TRBD1. The V and J ends lost 7 bases and 4 bases, in that order; junction bases with no gene match: 3. Germline V gene sequence: CDR1 MNHEY, CDR2 SMNVEV (reference sequence). There are 13 residues in the CDR3. For the CDR3, the DNA is TGTGCCAGCAATACAGGGGGTAATCAGCCCCAGCATTTT. As protein: CASNTGGNQPQHF.

This clonotype has ten or more counts. The chain has TRBV6-6 and TRBJ2-3; 8 nucleotides align to TRBD2. Germline V gene sequence: CDR1 MNHNY, CDR2 SVGAGI (reference sequence). Germline trimming cut 3 bases from V and 4 bases from J; bases unmatched to any gene: 12. The CDR3 is 17 residues long. The CDR3 DNA is TGTGCCAGCAGTTATTGGTCGGGGGGGGAGGCTCCAGATACGCAGTATTTT. Translation gives CASSYWSGGEAPDTQYF.

This clonotype has a handful of counts. The rearrangement joins TRBV4-2 to TRBJ2-7; TRBD2 matches at 11 bases. The J segment lost 2 bases and the V segment lost 4 bases, leaving 10 bases of the junction unmatched. Germline V gene lookup returns CDR1 LGHNA and CDR2 YNFKEQ. The CDR3 is 17 residues long. CDR3 in amino acids: CASSLEAGSGGAYEQYF. In DNA, the CDR3 is TGTGCCAGCAGCCTGGAAGCAGGTAGCGGGGGGGCCTACGAGCAGTACTTC.